The clone carrying this T cell receptor (beta chain) was observed a handful of times. Original processing methods: Counts of nucleated cells, estimated from reference gene primer amplification, were obtained. Generated by immunoSEQ multiplex PCR, the TCRdb table keeps only in-frame clones and is missing some. From that table come the V and J calls and clone size; the DNA was used to work out D and trimming. The sample includes about 110,000 clones, 75% to 90% seen only once; the top ten take 0.8% to 0.9%. J was trimmed by 4 bases and V by 3 bases; bases with no gene match: 3. This CDR3 spans 14 amino acids. Germline-derived CDR1 and CDR2 are LNHDA and SQIVND (reference sequence). These data are taken from a study of blood T cell repertoires in COVID-19. For the study at large: Sites in the United States, Italy and Spain provided acute and convalescent COVID-19 samples. T cells, B-cell-depleted T cells, or PBMCs supplied cDNA or gDNA.

Sequencing input: peripheral blood. The chain joins TRBV19 to TRBJ2-3; 8 bases fit TRBD2. This sequence was found in a woman in her seventies with acute or convalescent COVID-19. CDR3 nucleotides: TGTGCCAGTAGTATGGCCGGGGGGGCAGATACGCAGTATTTT. Translated: CASSMAGGADTQYF.